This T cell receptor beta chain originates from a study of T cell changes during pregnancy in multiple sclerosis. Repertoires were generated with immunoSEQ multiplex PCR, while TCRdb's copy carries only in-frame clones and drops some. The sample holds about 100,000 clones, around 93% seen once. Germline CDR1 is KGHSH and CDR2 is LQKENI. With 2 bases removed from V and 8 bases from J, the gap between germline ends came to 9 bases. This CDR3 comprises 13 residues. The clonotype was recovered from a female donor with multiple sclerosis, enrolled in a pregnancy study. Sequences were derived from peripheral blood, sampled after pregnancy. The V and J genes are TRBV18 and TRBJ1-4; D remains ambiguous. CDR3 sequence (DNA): TGTGCCAGCTCACCAAATGCCGGGGAAAAACTGTTTTTT. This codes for CASSPNAGEKLFF.